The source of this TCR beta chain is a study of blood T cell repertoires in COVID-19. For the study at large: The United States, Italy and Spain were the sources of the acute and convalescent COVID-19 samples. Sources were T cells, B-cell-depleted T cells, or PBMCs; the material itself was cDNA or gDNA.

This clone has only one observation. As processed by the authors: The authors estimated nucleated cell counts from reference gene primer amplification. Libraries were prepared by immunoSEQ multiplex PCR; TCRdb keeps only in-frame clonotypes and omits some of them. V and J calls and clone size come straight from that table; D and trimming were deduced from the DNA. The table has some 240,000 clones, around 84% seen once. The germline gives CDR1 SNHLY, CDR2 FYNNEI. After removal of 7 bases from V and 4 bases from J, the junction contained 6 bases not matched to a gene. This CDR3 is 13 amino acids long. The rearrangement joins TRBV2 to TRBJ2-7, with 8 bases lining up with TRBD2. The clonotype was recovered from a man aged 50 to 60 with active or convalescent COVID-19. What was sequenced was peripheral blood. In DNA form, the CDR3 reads TGTGCCAGCACGGAGCGGGAGCTTTACGAGCAGTACTTC. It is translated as CASTERELYEQYF.